This T cell receptor (beta chain) came from a study of immune cell composition in non-small cell lung cancer (dated by TCRdb to about 2017). Study-level background: To assign histologic subtype, which was mostly lung adenocarcinoma or squamous cell carcinoma, H&E was combined with p63, CK5, Napsin A and TTF-1 immunohistochemistry. For supplementary cohort #1, made up of approximately 11 lung adenocarcinoma cases, paired tumour/lung TCR-beta sequencing was done and TIL populations were generated so that tumour reactivity could be assessed. A few tumour specimens that had TCR-beta data belonged to rare histological subtypes and were left out of the subtype comparisons. Using Adaptive Biotechnologies, the researchers ran TCR-beta sequencing on fewer than 45 paired NSCLC tumour and non-adjacent lung specimens, along with around 25 tumour-only specimens. Overall study outcomes, separate from this receptor: Nearly half of NSCLC cases had tumour-associated clones >0.5%, with about 71% of squamous carcinomas showing such clones compared with more than 25% of adenocarcinomas. Significantly higher Top 10 clone scores and productive clonality were observed in lung squamous cell carcinoma than in lung adenocarcinoma tumours. No significant correlation was found between smoking pack-years and tumour TCR-beta clonality. Across 9 to 10 adenocarcinoma cases, TIL tumour reactivity correlated strongly with maximal tumour-associated clone frequency but not with overall clonality. The reactivity cohort was only 9 to 11 cases, and tumour-reactive clones were not shown to share sequences with the dominant in vivo tumour-associated clones.

From V the trimming removes 3 bases and from J it removes 3 bases, while the gene matches leave 5 bases of the junction unaccounted for. The CDR3 contains 14 residues, cysteine and phenylalanine counted. Only the CDR3 region is kept as DNA, spanning 42 bases read in frame from base 1. From the germline V gene (reference sequence), CDR1 is GTSNPN and CDR2 is SVGIG. From frozen aliquots of unsorted single-cell suspensions, genomic DNA was isolated using the QIAamp DNA kit. Surgically resected non-small cell lung cancer tissue was used for the tumour samples. Tissues arrived within 2 hours after resection and were immediately processed into single-cell suspensions. Tissue was broken up mechanically, digested enzymatically with DNase I, collagenase I and hyaluronidase for roughly 28 minutes at 37 degrees C, and then filtered and RBC-lysed. This clone was counted once. Its recognized antigen is unknown. No base quality values were provided; no much bigger clone lies one nucleotide off.

TCR-beta CDR3 regions were amplified from genomic DNA by a two-step multiplex PCR, with the second step adding Illumina-compatible adaptors. TCR-beta immunosequencing was performed on an Illumina platform as a commercial immunoSEQ service. The source study handled its data this way. Repertoires were described by productive clonality and by Top 10 Clones, which is the percentage of T-cell templates coming from the ten most frequent sequences. Productive clonality had a range of 0 to 1, where 1 means a monoclonal population. Using log10 scatter plots, tumour-associated clones were identified as sequences that made up at least 0.1% of tumour T-cell templates yet were absent from the matched non-adjacent lung. Analyses were done in GraphPad Prism7 and R, with Student's t-tests for two-group comparisons, ANOVA for stages, and linear regression for relationships. TCRdb limited this immuneACCESS table to in-frame rearrangements with V and J called. A share of clones is missing; checked studies link under half to unresolved V genes, and the rest is unexplained. V and J calls and clone size are given by that table; D and trimming were obtained from the DNA. Across this sample there are 1,500 to 2,000 clones, with about 80% seen only once. The ten largest clones represent about 4.5% of the sample.

This chain joins TRBV30 to TRBJ2-7; 10 central nucleotides agree with TRBD1. Source material: lung tumor tissue. This clonotype originated in a human donor with non-small cell lung cancer. The CDR3 loop reads CAWRSTGGRYEQYF. The sequenced DNA: TGTGCCTGGAGATCGACAGGGGGCCGCTACGAGCAGTACTTC. The variable domain in full, with residues beyond the CDR3 obtained from the reference TRBV30 and TRBJ2-7 genes, is SQTIHQWPATLVQPVGSPLSLECTVEGTSNPNLYWYRQAAGRGLQLLFYSVGIGQISSEVPQNLSASRPQDRQFILSSKKLLLSDSGFYLCAWRSTGGRYEQYFGPGTRLTVT.